Sequencing of this T cell receptor (beta chain) was carried out in a study of cytomegalovirus exposure and HLA in healthy donors. Findings and caveats of the study: Later work found that TCR association rates differed between HLA loci; DRB1 had the most and HLA-C the fewest. Researchers reported in a later analysis that a missense DCLRE1C variant was tied to TCR beta V- and J-gene trimming. Presence/absence results assume similar sequencing depth per donor, which may not hold.

V was cut by 2 bases and J by 2 bases, with 10 bases left in between. Germline lookup yields CDR1 SGHNT and CDR2 YYREEE (reference sequence). The CDR3 length is 14 residues. PCR primers comprised 60 Vbeta and 13 Jbeta primers. Clones were sequenced by immunoSEQ multiplex PCR, and TCRdb holds only the in-frame ones, with some missing. Seen in this sample are about 150,000 clones; the ten most common clones hold approximately 1.5%. In the case of this clone: Antigen specificity is unknown. In the same sample, other DNA sequences code for this CDR3.

The sequenced sample was PBMCs. V usage is TRBV5-4 and J usage is TRBJ1-2, with D perhaps TRBD1 (6 bases). This TCR came from a woman aged 45-65 years in good health and CMV-seronegative. Here the CDR3 DNA reads TGTGCCAGCAGCTTAACAGGGACGAACTATGGCTACACCTTC. This translates into CASSLTGTNYGYTF.